The source of this T cell receptor beta chain is a study of blood T cell repertoires in COVID-19. Study as a whole: Whether acute or convalescent, the COVID-19 samples came from the United States, Italy and Spain.

Using immunoSEQ multiplex PCR, the repertoire was profiled, and TCRdb retains in-frame clones only, with some absent. The repertoire holds tens of thousands of clones, with about 80% as singletons. Looked up from germline, CDR1 is LNHDA and CDR2 is SQIVND (reference sequence). This CDR3 is 17 amino acids long. The junction had 15 bases not matched to a gene; V was cut back by 4 bases and J by 4 bases. This sequence was found in a woman aged 60 to 75 with acute or convalescent COVID-19. The J gene is TRBJ2-7, the V gene TRBV19, with 8 bases fitting TRBD1. The sample comprised peripheral blood. The CDR3 nucleotides are TGTGCCAGTAGTAGCCCCCCAGGGGCAGGGGGCGAGTACGAGCAGTACTTC. This codes for CASSSPPGAGGEYEQYF.